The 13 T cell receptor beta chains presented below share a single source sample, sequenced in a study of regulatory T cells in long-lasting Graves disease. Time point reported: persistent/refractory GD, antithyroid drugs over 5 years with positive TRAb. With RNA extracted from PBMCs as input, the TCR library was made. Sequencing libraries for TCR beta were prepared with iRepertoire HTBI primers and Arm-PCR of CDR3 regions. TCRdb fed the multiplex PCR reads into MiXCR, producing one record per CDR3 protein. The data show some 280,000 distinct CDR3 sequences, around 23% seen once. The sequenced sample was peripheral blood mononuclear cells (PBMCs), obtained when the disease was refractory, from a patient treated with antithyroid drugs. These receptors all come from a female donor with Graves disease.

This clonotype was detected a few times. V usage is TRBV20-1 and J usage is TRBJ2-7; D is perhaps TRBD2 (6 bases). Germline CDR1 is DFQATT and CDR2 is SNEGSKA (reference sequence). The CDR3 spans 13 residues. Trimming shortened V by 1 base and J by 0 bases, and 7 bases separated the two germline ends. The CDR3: CSARGTISYEQYF. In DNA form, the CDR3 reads TGCAGTGCTAGAGGGACTATCTCCTACGAGCAGTACTTC.

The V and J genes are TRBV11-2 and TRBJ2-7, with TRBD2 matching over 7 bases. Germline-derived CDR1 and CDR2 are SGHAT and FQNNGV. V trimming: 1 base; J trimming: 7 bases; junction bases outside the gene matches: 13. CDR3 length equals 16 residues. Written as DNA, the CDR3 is TGTGCCAGCAGCTTAGGGGTAGCGGGCCTGGATGATGAGCAGTACTTC. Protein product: CASSLGVAGLDDEQYF. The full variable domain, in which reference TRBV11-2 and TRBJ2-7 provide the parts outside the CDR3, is EAGVAQSPRYKIIEKRQSVAFWCNPISGHATLYWYQQILGQGPKLLIQFQNNGVVDDSQLPKDRFSAERLKGVDSTLKIQPAKLEDSAVYLCASSLGVAGLDDEQYFGPGTRLTVT.

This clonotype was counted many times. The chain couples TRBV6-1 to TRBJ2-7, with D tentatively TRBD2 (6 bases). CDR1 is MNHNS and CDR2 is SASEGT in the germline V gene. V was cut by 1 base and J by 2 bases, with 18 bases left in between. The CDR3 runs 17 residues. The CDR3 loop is CASSEGEAWRIPYEQYF. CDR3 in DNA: TGTGCCAGCAGTGAAGGGGAGGCTTGGCGGATCCCCTACGAGCAGTACTTC.

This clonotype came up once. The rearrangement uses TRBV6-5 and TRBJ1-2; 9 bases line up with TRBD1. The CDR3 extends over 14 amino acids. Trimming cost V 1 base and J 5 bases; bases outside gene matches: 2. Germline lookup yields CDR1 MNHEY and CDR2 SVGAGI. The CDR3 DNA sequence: TGTGCCAGCAGTTACTACGACAGGGGGTATGGCTACACCTTC. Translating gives CASSYYDRGYGYTF.

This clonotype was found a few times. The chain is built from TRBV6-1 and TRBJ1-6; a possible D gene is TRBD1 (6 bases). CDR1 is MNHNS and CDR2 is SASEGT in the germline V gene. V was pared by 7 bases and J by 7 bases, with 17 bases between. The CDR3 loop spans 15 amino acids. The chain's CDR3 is CASNHLTGENSPLHF. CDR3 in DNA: TGTGCCAGCAATCATTTGACAGGCGAAAATTCACCCCTCCACTTT.

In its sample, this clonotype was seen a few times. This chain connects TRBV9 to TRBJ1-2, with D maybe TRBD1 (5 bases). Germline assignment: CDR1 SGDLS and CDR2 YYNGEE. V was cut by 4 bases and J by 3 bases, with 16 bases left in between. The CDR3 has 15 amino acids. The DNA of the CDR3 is TGTGCCAGCAGCTCCCCCGGCGGGGACTACTATGGCTACACCTTC. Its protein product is CASSSPGGDYYGYTF.

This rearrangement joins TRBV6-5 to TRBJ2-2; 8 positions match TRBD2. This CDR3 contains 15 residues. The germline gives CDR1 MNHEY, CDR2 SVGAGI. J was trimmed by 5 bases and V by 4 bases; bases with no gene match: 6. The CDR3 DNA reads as TGTGCCAGCAGTTTATTTTCGGGAGGGACCGGGGAGCTGTTTTTT. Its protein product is CASSLFSGGTGELFF.

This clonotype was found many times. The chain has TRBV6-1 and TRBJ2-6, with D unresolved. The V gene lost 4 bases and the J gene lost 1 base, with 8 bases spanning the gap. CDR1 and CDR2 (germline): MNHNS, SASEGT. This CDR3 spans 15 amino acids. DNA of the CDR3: TGTGCCAGCAGTGCTCCCGGGTCTGGGGCCAACGTCCTGACTTTC. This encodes CASSAPGSGANVLTF.

CDR3 coding DNA: TGTGCCAGCAGCTTATGGAGGACAGGAGCGGAGGGATGGGCCTACGAGCAGTACTTC. Residues: CASSLWRTGAEGWAYEQYF. The genes are TRBV7-8 and TRBJ2-7, with D possibly matching TRBD1 (7 bases). Trimming shortened V by 2 bases and J by 2 bases, and 25 bases separated the two germline ends. CDR3 length: 19 residues. The V gene's germline CDR1 is SGHVS and CDR2 FQNEAQ. Filled out from reference TRBV7-8 and TRBJ2-7, the complete variable domain reads GAGVSQSPRYKVAKRGQDVALRCDPISGHVSLFWYQQALGQGPEFLTYFQNEAQLDKSGLPSDRFFAERPEGSVSTLKIQRTQQEDSAVYLCASSLWRTGAEGWAYEQYFGPGTRLTVT.

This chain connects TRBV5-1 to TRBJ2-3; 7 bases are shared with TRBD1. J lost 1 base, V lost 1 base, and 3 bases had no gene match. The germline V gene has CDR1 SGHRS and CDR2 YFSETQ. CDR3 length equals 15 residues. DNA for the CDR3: TGCGCCAGCAGCTTGATGACAGGGCGCACAGATACGCAGTATTTT. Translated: CASSLMTGRTDTQYF. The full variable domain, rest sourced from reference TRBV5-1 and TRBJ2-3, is KAGVTQTPRYLIKTRGQQVTLSCSPISGHRSVSWYQQTPGQGLQFLFEYFSETQRNKGNFPGRFSGRQFSNSRSEMNVSTLELGDSALYLCASSLMTGRTDTQYFGPGTRLTVL.

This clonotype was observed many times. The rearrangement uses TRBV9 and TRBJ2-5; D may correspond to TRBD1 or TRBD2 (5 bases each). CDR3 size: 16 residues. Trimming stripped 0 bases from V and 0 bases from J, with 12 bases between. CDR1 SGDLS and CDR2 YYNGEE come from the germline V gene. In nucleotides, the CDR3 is TGTGCCAGCAGCGTAGACCCGGGACGATACCAAGAGACCCAGTACTTC. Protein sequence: CASSVDPGRYQETQYF.

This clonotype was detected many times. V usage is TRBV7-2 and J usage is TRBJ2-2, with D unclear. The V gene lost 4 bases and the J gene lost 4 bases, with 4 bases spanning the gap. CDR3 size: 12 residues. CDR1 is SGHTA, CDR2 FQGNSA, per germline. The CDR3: CASSYGTGELFF. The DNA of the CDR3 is TGTGCCAGCAGCTATGGCACCGGGGAGCTGTTTTTT.

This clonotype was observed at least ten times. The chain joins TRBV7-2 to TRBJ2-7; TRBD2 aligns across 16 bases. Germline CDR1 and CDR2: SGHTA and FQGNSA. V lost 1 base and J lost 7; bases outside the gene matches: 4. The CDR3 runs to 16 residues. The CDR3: CASSLGPGLAGGEQYF. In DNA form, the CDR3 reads TGTGCCAGCAGCTTAGGCCCGGGACTAGCGGGAGGGGAGCAGTACTTC.